The clone carrying this T cell receptor (beta chain) was detected once. Its antigen remains unknown. Sequencing was limited to surgery cases with top T cell transcript signatures in brain tissue. Patients received at least one anti-epileptic drug before surgery. V shed 6 bases and J shed 1 base, with 10 bases lying between them. The CDR3 totals 14 residues. Germline V CDR1 and CDR2: MDHEN, SYDVKM. The record originates from a study of brain T cells in children with intractable seizures. General study findings and limits: Patients' HCMV serostatus was unknown; virus specificity rests on CDR3 similarity alone.

The repertoire was sequenced with immunoSEQ multiplex PCR; TCRdb's copy has only in-frame clones and lacks some. The sample records about 41,000 clones, 80% to 95% being singletons. The chain has TRBV28 and TRBJ1-5; a possible D gene is TRBD1 (6 bases). This specimen consisted of peripheral blood, obtained at surgery. The receptor comes from a girl between 2 and 10 years old with tuberous sclerosis and intractable seizures. CDR3 protein: CASRFDRSNQPQHF. For the CDR3, the DNA is TGTGCCAGCAGGTTCGACAGGAGCAATCAGCCCCAGCATTTT.